The TCR beta chain described here comes from a study of T cell repertoires in cytomegalovirus infection. Looking at the study overall: Matching HLA type, along with CMV infection, was indicated by public TCR beta signatures.

Trimming pared 5 bases from V and 0 bases from J, leaving 10 bases between. This CDR3 has 13 residues. Germline CDR1 reads GTSNPN; CDR2 reads SVGIG (reference sequence). Worth noting for this clonotype: The target antigen is unknown.

From the reads, TCRdb called clonotypes with MiXCR, one entry per CDR3 protein. The repertoire holds fewer than 300,000 distinct CDR3 sequences, with about 25% as singletons. The study, taken as a whole, reports: There were HLA-C-restricted CMV-specific TCR beta clonotypes dominating the ex vivo response. Individuals carrying CMV plus the relevant HLA were identified by cumulative frequency of public TCR beta families.

This chain connects TRBV30 to TRBJ1-1; D ambiguous. The sequencing sample was made of PBMCs. This TCR derives from a human donor in good health (CMV status not recorded). Some clones in this sample may be carry-over from other donors' samples. The CDR3 DNA sequence: TGTGCCTGGGACGGCCAGCTGAACACTGAAGCTTTCTTT. The encoded protein is CAWDGQLNTEAFF.